The 17 T cell receptor beta chains below come from one sample, sequenced in a study of T cells in Graves' hyperthyroidism and ophthalmopathy. RNA transcripts were the template for amplifying TCR beta CDR3 regions. TCR CDR3 regions were first amplified by RT-PCR with HTBI primers. Each CDR3 protein is one row after TCRdb ran MiXCR on the multiplex PCR reads. The sample lists fewer than 550,000 distinct CDR3 sequences; around a sixth were seen once. Sequencing was done on a sample of blood. The receptors derive from a woman aged 18-30 years with Graves' hyperthyroidism.

This clonotype came up many times. The rearrangement uses TRBV27 and TRBJ2-7, with TRBD1 as a possible D gene (6 bases). Trimming took 3 bases from V and 3 from J, leaving 12 bases between them. Germline V gene lookup returns CDR1 MNHEY and CDR2 SMNVEV (reference sequence). The CDR3 is 14 residues long. The DNA for the CDR3 is TGTGCCAGCAGTTTGGCTGGGGGCGTCTACGAGCAGTACTTC. It is translated as CASSLAGGVYEQYF.

This clonotype was counted between two and nine times. The CDR3 nucleotides are TGTGCCAGCAGCCGTGCTTTTTACAATGAGCAGTTCTTC. Its protein is CASSRAFYNEQFF. This rearrangement joins TRBV5-4 to TRBJ2-1; D gene unclear. Per the germline V gene, CDR1 is SGHNT and CDR2 is YYREEE (reference sequence). V lost 4 bases and J 4 bases, leaving 9 bases between the germline ends. The CDR3 contains 13 residues. Full variable domain (rest looked up from reference TRBV5-4 and TRBJ2-1): ETGVTQSPTHLIKTRGQQVTLRCSSQSGHNTVSWYQQALGQGPQFIFQYYREEENGRGNFPPRFSGLQFPNYSSELNVNALELDDSALYLCASSRAFYNEQFFGPGTRLTVL.

At least ten counts were recorded for this clonotype. The V call is TRBV7-3, the J call TRBJ2-2; D unclear. This CDR3 is built from 14 residues. Germline V lookup: CDR1 SGHTA, CDR2 FQGTGA. V was clipped by 3 bases and J by 6 bases, with 11 bases between them. Here the CDR3 DNA reads TGTGCCAGCAGCTTTTACTCGGGTTCCGGGGAGCTGTTTTTT. It specifies CASSFYSGSGELFF.

V gene TRBV28 combines with J gene TRBJ2-7, with 10 bases matching TRBD2. The germline CDR1 and CDR2 sequences are MDHEN and SYDVKM. The CDR3 runs to 16 residues. J gave up 1 base and V 5 bases, and 8 bases lay outside the gene matches. As DNA, the CDR3 is TGTGCCAGCAGTCCCTACGGACTAGCGGTATCCTACGAGCAGTACTTC. It specifies CASSPYGLAVSYEQYF.

This clonotype has a count of ten or more. This chain links TRBV20-1 with TRBJ1-2; D is uncertain. This CDR3 is built from 14 residues. Germline V gene data show CDR1 as DFQATT and CDR2 as SNEGSKA (reference sequence). V was trimmed by 3 bases and J by 8 bases, leaving 19 bases between them. For the CDR3, the DNA is TGCAGTGCTAGGTTGGCCGGGAATTATCGAGGCTACACCTTC. It codes for CSARLAGNYRGYTF.

This chain joins TRBV20-1 and TRBJ2-7; TRBD2 is a possible D gene (7 bases). The CDR3 has 16 amino acids. Germline assignment: CDR1 DFQATT and CDR2 SNEGSKA (reference sequence). Trimming pared 4 bases from V and 3 bases from J, leaving 22 bases between. CDR3 loop: CSATPLGGRNFYEQYF. DNA of the CDR3: TGCAGTGCTACCCCCTTGGGGGGGCGCAATTTCTACGAGCAGTACTTC.

This clonotype was picked up many times. The genes are TRBV2 and TRBJ1-2, with TRBD1 identical over 9 bases. With V trimmed by 0 bases and J by 7 bases, 3 bases remained unmatched. CDR1 and CDR2 (germline): SNHLY, FYNNEI. CDR3 length: 14 residues. The CDR3 region is CASSEARQGGGYTF. The CDR3 bases are TGTGCCAGCAGTGAAGCTCGACAGGGGGGTGGCTACACCTTC.

V is TRBV7-9 and J is TRBJ2-4; perhaps TRBD1 as D (8 bases). Germline lookup yields CDR1 SEHNR and CDR2 FQNEAQ (reference sequence). The CDR3 sequence is 14 residues long. Trimming shortened V by 5 bases and J by 8 bases, and 16 bases separated the two germline ends. The CDR3 DNA reads TGTGCCAGCAGCGACAGGGGCGGGAGTGACATTCAGTACTTC. This gives the protein CASSDRGGSDIQYF.

The rearrangement uses TRBV4-1 and TRBJ2-7, with 9 bases that match TRBD2. J lost 3 bases, V lost 3 bases, and 12 bases had no gene match. This CDR3 region has 17 residues. Germline CDR1 MGHRA, CDR2 YSYEKL. The CDR3 loop reads CASSQIESTSGYYEQYF. The CDR3 nucleotides are TGCGCCAGCAGCCAGATAGAGTCGACTAGCGGTTACTACGAGCAGTACTTC.

Only a few counts were recorded for this clonotype. The rearrangement links TRBV19 to TRBJ2-7; maybe TRBD1 (5 bases). This CDR3 comprises 14 residues. Trimming shortened V by 2 bases and J by 0 bases, and 8 bases separated the two germline ends. Germline V gives CDR1 LNHDA, CDR2 SQIVND (reference sequence). CDR3 DNA: TGTGCCAGTAGTATAAGTGGGGCCTCCTACGAGCAGTACTTC. Residues: CASSISGASYEQYF.

Of note for this clonotype: Being one base from a much bigger clone, this may be a read error. The genes are TRBV2 and TRBJ2-7; 8 bases agree with TRBD2. Germline values: CDR1 SNHLY, CDR2 FYNNEI. The CDR3 totals 14 residues. Losses at the gene ends were 6 bases for V and 1 base for J; bases not matched to a gene: 5. CDR3 DNA: TGTGCCAGCAGATCGGCGGGAGGATCCTACGAGCAGTACTTC. The encoded protein is CASRSAGGSYEQYF.

This clonotype was seen many times. The V gene is TRBV12-3 or TRBV12-4, the J gene TRBJ1-6; D is uncertain. Between the trimmed V and J ends, which lost 1 base and 7 bases, there was a span of 5 bases. The CDR3 runs to 13 residues. DNA of the CDR3: TGTGCCAGCAGTTTAGGACAAAATTCACCCCTCCACTTT. Residues: CASSLGQNSPLHF.

This clonotype was recorded at least ten times. V gene TRBV2 combines with J gene TRBJ2-7; the D gene is possibly TRBD1 (6 bases). Trimming removed 10 bases from V and 2 bases from J, with 12 bases in between. Germline CDR1 is SNHLY and CDR2 is FYNNEI. CDR3 length: 12 residues. The CDR3 sequence is CATRGPAYEQYF. The CDR3 region has the DNA TGTGCCACCAGGGGACCGGCCTACGAGCAGTACTTC.

CDR3 sequence reads: CASSPSGSPNEQFF. CDR3 DNA sequence: TGTGCCAGCAGCCCTAGCGGGAGTCCGAATGAGCAGTTCTTC. The chain employs TRBV7-2 and TRBJ2-1; 10 bases agree with TRBD2. The length of the CDR3 is 14 residues. V lost 5 bases, J lost 7 bases, and 5 bases stayed unmatched. Germline assignment: CDR1 SGHTA and CDR2 FQGNSA.

Ten or more counts support this clonotype. CDR3 bases: TGTGCCAGCAGTTCAGGGGGCGCGCACTATGGCTACACCTTC. Its protein is CASSSGGAHYGYTF. The chain joins TRBV12-3 or TRBV12-4 to TRBJ1-2, with 8 bases that match TRBD1. The CDR3 has 14 amino acids. The ends lost 4 bases at V and 3 bases at J; junction bases unmatched: 4.

This clonotype was found many times. The chain joins TRBV2 to TRBJ1-2; D remains unclear. Trimming removed 8 bases from V and 11 bases from J, with 12 bases in between. The length of the CDR3 is 10 residues. Looked up from germline, CDR1 is SNHLY and CDR2 is FYNNEI. The CDR3 reads CASRQEKYTF. DNA for the CDR3: TGTGCCAGCCGGCAGGAGAAGTACACCTTC. The variable domain in full, with the rest retrieved from reference TRBV2 and TRBJ1-2, is EPEVTQTPSHQVTQMGQEVILRCVPISNHLYFYWYRQILGQKVEFLVSFYNNEISEKSEIFDDQFSVERPDGSNFTLKIRSTKLEDSAMYFCASRQEKYTFGSGTRLTVV.

The V gene is TRBV5-5, the J gene TRBJ2-3; D remains ambiguous. In germline, CDR1 is SGHKS, CDR2 YYEKEE (reference sequence). The CDR3 is 14 residues long. Trimming cost V 0 bases and J 6 bases, with 11 bases left between them. The CDR3 region is CASSLEAAPDTQYF. CDR3 in DNA: TGTGCCAGCAGCTTGGAGGCCGCCCCCGATACGCAGTATTTT.